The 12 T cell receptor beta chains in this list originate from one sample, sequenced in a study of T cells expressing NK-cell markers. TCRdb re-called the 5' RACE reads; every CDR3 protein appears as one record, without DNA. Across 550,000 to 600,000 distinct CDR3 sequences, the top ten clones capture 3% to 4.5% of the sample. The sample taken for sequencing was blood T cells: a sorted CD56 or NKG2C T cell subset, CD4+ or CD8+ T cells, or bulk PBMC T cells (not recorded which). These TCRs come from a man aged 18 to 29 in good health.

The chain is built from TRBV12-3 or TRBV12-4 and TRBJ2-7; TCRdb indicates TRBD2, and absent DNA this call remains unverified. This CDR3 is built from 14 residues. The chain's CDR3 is CASRNPGLAGVQYF.

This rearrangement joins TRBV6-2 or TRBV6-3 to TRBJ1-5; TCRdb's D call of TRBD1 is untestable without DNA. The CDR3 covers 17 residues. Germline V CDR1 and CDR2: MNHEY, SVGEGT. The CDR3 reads CASSYSKGQGENQPQHF.

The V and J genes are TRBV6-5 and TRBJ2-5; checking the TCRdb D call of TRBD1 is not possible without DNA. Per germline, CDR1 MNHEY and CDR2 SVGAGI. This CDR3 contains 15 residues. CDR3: CASSPNGAGQETQYF.

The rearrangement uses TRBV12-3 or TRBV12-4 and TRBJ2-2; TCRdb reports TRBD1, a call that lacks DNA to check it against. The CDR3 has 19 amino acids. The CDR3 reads CASSLVFRHGTENTGELFF.

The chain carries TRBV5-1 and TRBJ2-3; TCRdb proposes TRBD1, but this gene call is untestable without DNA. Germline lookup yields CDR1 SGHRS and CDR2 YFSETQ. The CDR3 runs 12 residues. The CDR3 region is CASSWTPDTQYF.

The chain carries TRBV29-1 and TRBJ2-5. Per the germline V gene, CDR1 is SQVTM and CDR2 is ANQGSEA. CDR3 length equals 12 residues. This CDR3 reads CSVDRSVETQYF.

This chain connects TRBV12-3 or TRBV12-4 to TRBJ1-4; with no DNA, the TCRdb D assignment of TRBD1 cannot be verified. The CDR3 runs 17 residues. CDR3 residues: CASSPRPGTATNEKLFF.

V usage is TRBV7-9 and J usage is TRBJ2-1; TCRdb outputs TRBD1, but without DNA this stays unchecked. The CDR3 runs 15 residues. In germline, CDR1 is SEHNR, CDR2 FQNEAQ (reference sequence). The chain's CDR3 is CASSLAPGGYNEQFF.

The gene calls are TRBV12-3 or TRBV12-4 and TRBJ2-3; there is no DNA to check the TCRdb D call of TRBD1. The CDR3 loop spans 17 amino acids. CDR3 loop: CASSPLKDRGFTDTQYF.

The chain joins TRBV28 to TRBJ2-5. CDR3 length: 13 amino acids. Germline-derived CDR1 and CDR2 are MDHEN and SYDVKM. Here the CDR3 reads CASSFQSWETQYF.

The CDR3 is CASGGGALTLDEQFF. The chain recombines TRBV5-1 with TRBJ2-1; TCRdb names TRBD1, which stays unverified in the absence of DNA. CDR1 SGHRS and CDR2 YFSETQ come from the germline V gene. This CDR3 is built from 15 residues.

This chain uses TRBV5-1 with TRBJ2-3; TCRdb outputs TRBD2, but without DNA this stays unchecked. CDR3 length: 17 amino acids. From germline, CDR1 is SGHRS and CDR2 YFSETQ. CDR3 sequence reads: CASSPWTSGQSTDTQYF.